Sequencing of this TCR beta chain was carried out in a study of blood T cell repertoires in COVID-19. Study details: Sample material is recorded as cDNA or gDNA derived from T cells, B-cell-depleted T cells, or PBMCs.

The CDR3 spans 14 residues. The germline V and J ends were trimmed by 6 bases and 1 base, with 10 bases remaining between them. Germline V gene lookup returns CDR1 MDHEN and CDR2 SYDVKM. Libraries were prepared by immunoSEQ multiplex PCR; TCRdb keeps only in-frame clonotypes and omits some of them. Of under 400,000 clones in the sample, 89% were seen once. This sequence joins TRBV28 and TRBJ1-3; D perhaps matches TRBD1 (6 bases). This TCR came from a woman aged 55 to 70 with COVID-19, enrolled during active disease. The sample was peripheral blood. CDR3 loop: CASREGGSGNTIYF. In DNA, the CDR3 is TGTGCCAGCAGAGAGGGGGGGTCTGGAAACACCATATATTTT. Complete variable domain (other parts from reference TRBV28 and TRBJ1-3): DVKVTQSSRYLVKRTGEKVFLECVQDMDHENMFWYRQDPGLGLRLIYFSYDVKMKEKGDIPEGYSVSREKKERFSLILESASTNQTSMYLCASREGGSGNTIYFGEGSWLTVV.